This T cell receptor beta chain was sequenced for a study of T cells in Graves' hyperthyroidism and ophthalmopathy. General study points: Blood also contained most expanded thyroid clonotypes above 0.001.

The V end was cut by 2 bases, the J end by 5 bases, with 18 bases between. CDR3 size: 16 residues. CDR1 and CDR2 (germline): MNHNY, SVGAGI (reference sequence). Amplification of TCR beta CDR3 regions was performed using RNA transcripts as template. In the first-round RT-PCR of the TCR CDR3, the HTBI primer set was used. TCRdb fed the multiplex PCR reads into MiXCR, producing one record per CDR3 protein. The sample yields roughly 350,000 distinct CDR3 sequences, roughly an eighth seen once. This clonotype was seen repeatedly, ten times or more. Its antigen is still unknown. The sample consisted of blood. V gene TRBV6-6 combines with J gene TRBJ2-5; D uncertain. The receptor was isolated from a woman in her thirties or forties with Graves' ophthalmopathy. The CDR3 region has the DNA TGTGCCAGCAGTTACGGTAGCCTGACGGGTCCCGAGACCCAGTACTTC. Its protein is CASSYGSLTGPETQYF.